These 22 T cell receptor beta chains originate from one sample sequenced in a study of siplizumab effects on memory and regulatory T cells. Repertoires were generated with immunoSEQ multiplex PCR, while TCRdb's copy carries only in-frame clones and drops some. This table has thousands of clones, nearly 70% appearing once. Sequences were obtained from effector memory CD8+ T cells sorted from blood. The subset: unstimulated CD8+ effector memory T cells. The source is a human donor in good health.

The chain combines TRBV6-5 with TRBJ1-6; D gene uncertain. Germline lookup yields CDR1 MNHEY and CDR2 SVGAGI. There are 15 residues in the CDR3. Trimming removed 0 bases at V and 6 bases at J, with 9 bases between. CDR3 sequence reads: CASSYSMGLNSPLHF. The CDR3 coding sequence is TGTGCCAGCAGTTACTCGATGGGTCTTAATTCACCCCTCCACTTT.

This clone was recorded a few times. V gene TRBV15 combines with J gene TRBJ2-6; D is unresolved. The ends were cut back, 2 bases at V and 0 bases at J, with 8 bases in the middle. Germline loops: CDR1 LNHNV, CDR2 YYDKDF (reference sequence). The length of the CDR3 is 16 residues. Here the CDR3 DNA reads TGTGCCACCAGCAGATCGGATCTCTCTGGGGCCAACGTCCTGACTTTC. Amino acid sequence: CATSRSDLSGANVLTF.

The chain couples TRBV6-1 to TRBJ2-4; 10 bases are a match to TRBD2. The trim removed 1 base at V and 8 bases at J, leaving 5 bases unmatched. In germline, CDR1 is MNHNS, CDR2 SASEGT. There are 15 residues in the CDR3. The CDR3 loop is CASSEGASGSDIQYF. CDR3 coding DNA: TGTGCCAGCAGTGAAGGGGCTAGCGGGAGTGACATTCAGTACTTC.

This clone has more than one count but fewer than ten. This rearrangement joins TRBV7-9 to TRBJ2-5; D might be TRBD1 (5 bases). The CDR3 runs to 14 residues. The germline CDR1 and CDR2 sequences are SEHNR and FQNEAQ (reference sequence). Trimming removed 6 bases at V and 2 bases at J, with 13 bases between. CDR3 in DNA: TGTGCCAGCAGGGATGCGACAGCACAAGAGACCCAGTACTTC. Protein: CASRDATAQETQYF.

This clone was seen repeatedly, ten times or more. In the same sample, other DNA sequences code for this CDR3. The chain combines TRBV6-4 with TRBJ2-2; possible D gene TRBD2, 6 bases. The CDR3 loop spans 13 amino acids. In germline, CDR1 is MRHNA, CDR2 SNTAGT. V lost 4 bases and J lost 3, with 6 bases in between. The DNA for the CDR3 is TGTGCCAGCAGTGTAGCGGACACCGGGGAGCTGTTTTTT. As protein: CASSVADTGELFF.

The chain joins TRBV27 to TRBJ2-7; no reliable D call. The CDR3 runs to 15 residues. Per germline, CDR1 MNHEY and CDR2 SMNVEV (reference sequence). Deletions cut 0 bases from V and 1 base from J, with 10 bases between. DNA of the CDR3: TGTGCCAGCAGTTTATCGATGTACCCGTCCTACGAGCAGTACTTC. This gives the protein CASSLSMYPSYEQYF.

This chain uses TRBV5-8 with TRBJ1-4; possibly TRBD1 for D (6 bases). The V end lost 4 bases, the J end lost 8 bases, and 18 bases lay between the germline ends. This CDR3 region has 15 residues. Germline CDR1 and CDR2: SGHTS and YDEGEE. In DNA, the CDR3 is TGTGCCAGCAGCCTCCCAAACAGGGAGCGGGAAAAACTGTTTTTT. Translated, it gives CASSLPNREREKLFF.

This clone was seen only a few times. The chain combines TRBV6-4 with TRBJ2-3; TRBD2 matches 12 bases. This CDR3 comprises 15 residues. Germline values: CDR1 MRHNA, CDR2 SNTAGT. Unmatched junction bases numbered 0, after V lost 4 bases and J lost 1 base. CDR3 sequence (DNA): TGTGCCAGCAGTGGGACTAGCGGGGGCACAGATACGCAGTATTTT. Translation: CASSGTSGGTDTQYF.

This chain links TRBV10-3 with TRBJ2-3; 15 positions agree with TRBD2. Trimming at V came to 7 bases and at J to 4 bases, leaving 18 bases not matched to a gene. There are 20 residues in the CDR3. In germline, CDR1 is ENHRY, CDR2 SYGVKD. CDR3 loop: CAIKEPGLAGGLETSDTQYF. CDR3 coding DNA: TGTGCCATCAAAGAACCAGGACTAGCGGGAGGGCTAGAGACTTCAGATACGCAGTATTTT.

This clone was seen a few times. This sequence joins TRBV25-1 and TRBJ1-4; D gene ambiguous. Germline V gene lookup returns CDR1 MGHDK and CDR2 SYGVNS. The CDR3 covers 15 residues. V was trimmed by 5 bases and J by 4 bases, leaving 14 bases between them. Here the CDR3 DNA reads TGTGCCAGCAGTCTCGCCCGTGGGAATAATGAAAAACTGTTTTTT. Amino acid sequence: CASSLARGNNEKLFF.

The CDR3: CASSPQSGDGDEQFF. As DNA, the CDR3 is TGTGCCAGCAGCCCGCAATCGGGGGATGGGGATGAGCAGTTCTTC. The V gene is TRBV7-3, the J gene TRBJ2-1; weak D call: TRBD2 (6 bases). Germline V gene lookup returns CDR1 SGHTA and CDR2 FQGTGA. The CDR3 extends over 15 amino acids. V was trimmed by 5 bases and J by 8 bases, leaving 19 bases between them. The full variable domain, rest sourced from reference TRBV7-3 and TRBJ2-1, is GAGVSQTPSNKVTEKGKYVELRCDPISGHTALYWYRQSLGQGPEFLIYFQGTGAADDSGLPNDRFFAVRPEGSVSTLKIQRTERGDSAVYLCASSPQSGDGDEQFFGPGTRLTVL.

The chain joins TRBV6-1 to TRBJ2-7, with 8 bases lining up with TRBD2. With V trimmed by 5 bases and J by 2 bases, 11 bases remained unmatched. Germline lookup yields CDR1 MNHNS and CDR2 SASEGT. The CDR3 has 16 amino acids. Written as DNA, the CDR3 is TGTGCCAGCAGTCAAGACCCAGCGGGAGTGCCCTACGAGCAGTACTTC. Its translation: CASSQDPAGVPYEQYF.

The rearrangement links TRBV6-6 to TRBJ2-4; no clear D. This CDR3 region has 14 residues. The V and J ends lost 2 bases and 0 bases respectively, with 5 bases between them. CDR1 is MNHNY and CDR2 is SVGAGI in the germline V gene (reference sequence). CDR3 sequence reads: CASSYELAKNIQYF. The CDR3 nucleotides are TGTGCCAGCAGTTACGAGTTAGCCAAAAACATTCAGTACTTC.

The CDR3 region has the DNA TGTGCCAGCACCCCTGTTGAAGAGGCAGAGACCCAGTACTTC. Translated: CASTPVEEAETQYF. The chain couples TRBV5-6 to TRBJ2-5; D gene uncertain. The CDR3 runs 14 residues. V lost 6 bases and J lost 4, with 16 bases in between. Germline values: CDR1 SGHDT, CDR2 YYEEEE.

The gene calls are TRBV28 and TRBJ2-3; 7 bases line up with TRBD2. J gave up 0 bases and V 10 bases, and 4 bases lay outside the gene matches. This CDR3 comprises 13 residues. The germline V gene has CDR1 MDHEN and CDR2 SYDVKM. CDR3 residues: CATAGDSTDTQYF. In DNA form, the CDR3 reads TGTGCCACCGCGGGGGATAGCACAGATACGCAGTATTTT.

The V call is TRBV5-6, the J call TRBJ2-5; TRBD2 might be the D (7 bases). Germline CDR1 and CDR2: SGHDT and YYEEEE. The CDR3 runs to 16 residues. Deletions cut 0 bases from V and 3 bases from J, with 15 bases between. In nucleotides, the CDR3 is TGTGCCAGCAGCTTGGGCGGGGGCGGGGTAAAAGAGACCCAGTACTTC. Translation: CASSLGGGGVKETQYF.

This clone was seen a handful of times. The chain is built from TRBV6-5 and TRBJ1-2, with a tentative D call TRBD1 (6 bases). There are 14 residues in the CDR3. V was cut by 4 bases and J by 4 bases, with 13 bases left in between. Germline-derived CDR1 and CDR2 are MNHEY and SVGAGI. CDR3 in DNA: TGTGCCAGCAGTTGGGGGGCCTTCCTCTATGGCTACACCTTC. Translation: CASSWGAFLYGYTF.

By sample fraction, this clone is medium-sized. The chain couples TRBV9 to TRBJ2-3, with a possible D match to TRBD2 (6 bases). Germline CDR1 is SGDLS and CDR2 is YYNGEE. Trimming left V 4 bases short and J 6 bases short, with 18 bases between. The CDR3 sequence is 15 residues long. The CDR3 protein is CASSLLGGVPDTQYF. In DNA form, the CDR3 reads TGTGCCAGCAGCCTACTAGGCGGGGTGCCTGATACGCAGTATTTT.

The V call is TRBV7-9, the J call TRBJ2-1; the D call may be TRBD1 or TRBD2 (5 bases each). Between the trimmed V and J ends, which lost 2 bases and 6 bases, there was a span of 14 bases. Germline V gene sequence: CDR1 SEHNR, CDR2 FQNEAQ (reference sequence). The CDR3 consists of 15 residues. CDR3 nucleotides: TGTGCCAGCAGCTTATCGGAGAGGGGAGCCAATGAGCAGTTCTTC. This codes for CASSLSERGANEQFF.

This clone was picked up many times. This chain connects TRBV19 to TRBJ1-1; no clear D. The CDR3 runs to 12 residues. The germline gives CDR1 LNHDA, CDR2 SQIVND (reference sequence). V lost 5 bases, J lost 5 bases, and 9 bases lay in between. The CDR3 loop reads CASSRTGTEAFF. In DNA form, the CDR3 reads TGTGCCAGTAGTCGAACCGGGACTGAAGCTTTCTTT. Looking up the rest from reference TRBV19 and TRBJ1-1 gives the full variable domain: DGGITQSPKYLFRKEGQNVTLSCEQNLNHDAMYWYRQDPGQGLRLIYYSQIVNDFQKGDIAEGYSVSREKKESFPLTVTSAQKNPTAFYLCASSRTGTEAFFGQGTRLTVV.

The rearrangement links TRBV25-1 to TRBJ2-2; D unresolved. The V and J ends lost 1 base and 6 bases respectively, with 9 bases between them. The CDR3 covers 14 residues. Germline assignment: CDR1 MGHDK and CDR2 SYGVNS. The CDR3, as DNA: TGTGCCAGCAGTGAATTGCTGGGTGCCGGGGAGCTGTTTTTT. It yields the protein CASSELLGAGELFF. Variable domain in full (rest from reference TRBV25-1 and TRBJ2-2): EADIYQTPRYLVIGTGKKITLECSQTMGHDKMYWYQQDPGMELHLIHYSYGVNSTEKGDLSSESTVSRIRTEHFPLTLESARPSHTSQYLCASSELLGAGELFFGEGSRLTVL.

This clone was counted a few times. The chain couples TRBV11-2 to TRBJ1-6; D is undetermined. V was clipped by 1 base and J by 0 bases, with 10 bases between them. The CDR3 covers 17 residues. Germline assignment: CDR1 SGHAT and CDR2 FQNNGV. CDR3 amino acids: CASSLGAGSSYNSPLHF. CDR3 coding DNA: TGTGCCAGCAGCTTAGGGGCGGGGTCCTCCTATAATTCACCCCTCCACTTT.